The sample holds a few counts of the clone carrying this T cell receptor (beta chain). Its specificity is not known. These data come from a study of vaccination and CD4 T cells after COVID-19. Study-wide background: Four females and six males made up the convalescents, two of whom were Hispanic.

Treatment noted: roughly 10-day PBMC culture with coronavirus spike peptide pools or control peptides (ViraFEST assay). The Oncomine TCR Beta short-read assay was what sequenced the DNA obtained from cultured CD4+ T cells. One entry per CDR3 protein results from TCRdb running MiXCR on the PCR reads. The table records under 15,000 distinct CDR3 sequences, 25% to 35% of them present only once. V was pared by 6 bases and J by 6 bases, with 15 bases between. This CDR3 has 14 amino acids. CDR1 is MNHEY, CDR2 SVGEGT, per germline. V usage is TRBV6-2 or TRBV6-3 and J usage is TRBJ1-5, with D perhaps matching TRBD1 (5 bases). The source material was cultured CD4+ T cells from blood. The sequence came from a human donor with COVID-19. CDR3 in DNA: TGTGCCAGCAGCTCCGGGACGCGGAGTCAGCCCCAGCATTTT. Amino acid sequence: CASSSGTRSQPQHF.